A selection of T cell receptor beta chains follows, all from one sample in a study of blood T cells in healthy people across ages. One entry per CDR3 protein, called by TCRdb with MiXCR from the 5' RACE reads. The sample carries 950,000 to 1,200,000 distinct CDR3 sequences, around two fifths recorded once. Sequencing used blood. These receptors were obtained from a man aged 18-30 years in good health. Each CDR3 is given with its conserved first and last residue. A D gene is named only where the DNA matches it firmly. Rows may omit the clone size; those that give it use once, few, many or a size class.

j_call | d_call | clone_size | v_call | cdr3_aa | cdr3_nt
TRBJ2-7 | TRBD1 | . | TRBV24-1 | CATSESRDSNNEQYF | TGTGCCACCAGTGAAAGCCGGGACAGCAACAATGAGCAGTACTTC
TRBJ1-1 | . | . | TRBV12-3/TRBV12-4 | CASSFGQGWTEAFF | TGTGCCAGCAGTTTCGGGCAGGGGTGGACTGAAGCTTTCTTT
TRBJ2-1 | TRBD2 | few | TRBV20-1 | CSARRLAGGPGSYNEQFF | TGCAGTGCTAGGCGGCTAGCGGGGGGGCCAGGCTCCTACAATGAGCAGTTCTTC
TRBJ1-5 | TRBD1 | . | TRBV12-3/TRBV12-4 | CASSIIPGQKGNQPQHF | TGTGCCAGCAGTATCATCCCGGGACAGAAAGGGAATCAGCCCCAGCATTTT
TRBJ1-2 | TRBD1 | . | TRBV2 | CASSEGTGIYGYTF | TGTGCCAGCAGTGAAGGGACAGGGATCTATGGCTACACCTTC
TRBJ1-1 | . | . | TRBV29-1 | CSVVVGLGTEAFF | TGCAGCGTTGTGGTGGGGCTCGGCACTGAAGCTTTCTTT
TRBJ2-2 | . | . | TRBV10-3 | CAITMDIPTGELFF | TGTGCCATCACCATGGACATCCCCACCGGGGAGCTGTTTTTT
TRBJ2-3 | . | . | TRBV9 | CASSARGALSTDTQYF | TGTGCCAGCAGCGCGAGGGGGGCATTAAGCACAGATACGCAGTATTTT
TRBJ1-6 | TRBD1 | few | TRBV7-6 | CASSSMTGSNSPLHF | TGTGCCAGCAGCTCCATGACAGGGTCCAATTCACCCCTCCACTTT
TRBJ2-3 | . | few | TRBV7-2 | CASSSVVSGTDTQYF | TGTGCCAGCAGCTCGGTAGTTAGCGGCACAGATACGCAGTATTTT
TRBJ2-3 | . | few | TRBV7-9 | CASSLSRHTDTQYF | TGTGCCAGCAGCTTAAGTCGCCACACAGATACGCAGTATTTT
TRBJ2-3 | . | few | TRBV9 | CASSPRGKEKDTQYF | TGTGCCAGCAGCCCAAGGGGGAAGGAAAAAGATACGCAGTATTTT
TRBJ2-3 | . | once | TRBV7-3 | CASSLAGSYTDTQYF | TGTGCCAGCAGCTTAGCGGGGTCATACACAGATACGCAGTATTTT
TRBJ2-1 | . | few | TRBV12-3/TRBV12-4 | CASSWTESSYNEQFF | TGTGCCAGCAGTTGGACCGAGAGCTCCTACAATGAGCAGTTCTTC
TRBJ2-3 | . | few | TRBV3-1 | CASSPRFGARNTDTQYF | TGTGCCAGCAGCCCCCGCTTTGGGGCCCGGAACACAGATACGCAGTATTTT
TRBJ1-1 | . | . | TRBV7-9 | CASSVRGGGTEAFF | TGTGCCAGCAGCGTAAGGGGGGGGGGCACTGAAGCTTTCTTT
TRBJ1-4 | TRBD1 | few | TRBV28 | CASSLIKDRGPNEKLFF | TGTGCCAGCAGCCTTATCAAGGACAGGGGACCTAATGAAAAACTGTTTTTT
TRBJ1-1 | . | . | TRBV27 | CASSLAGGRLNTEAFF | TGTGCCAGCAGTTTAGCGGGGGGCCGGCTAAACACTGAAGCTTTCTTT
TRBJ1-1 | . | . | TRBV5-4 | CASSSQGSPEAFF | TGTGCCAGCAGCTCTCAGGGTAGTCCTGAAGCTTTCTTT
TRBJ2-7 | . | . | TRBV21-1 | CASSNIPGTAINSYEQYF | TGTGCCAGCAGCAATATACCCGGGACAGCTATAAACTCCTACGAGCAGTACTTC
TRBJ2-3 | TRBD2 | few | TRBV29-1 | CSVALAGRDTQYF | TGCAGCGTGGCACTAGCGGGCAGAGATACGCAGTATTTT
TRBJ1-5 | . | few | TRBV27 | CASSLFGGASYQPQHF | TGTGCCAGCAGTTTATTCGGGGGCGCGTCGTATCAGCCCCAGCATTTT
TRBJ1-2 | . | . | TRBV4-2 | CASSQDRGYDGYTF | TGTGCCAGCAGCCAAGACAGGGGTTACGATGGCTACACCTTC
TRBJ2-1 | TRBD2 | . | TRBV11-2 | CASSLEAAGTYNEQFF | TGTGCCAGCAGCTTAGAAGCAGCGGGGACCTACAATGAGCAGTTCTTC
TRBJ1-4 | TRBD1 | . | TRBV7-2 | CASSLGFGGTGAEKLFF | TGTGCCAGCAGCTTAGGTTTCGGTGGGACAGGTGCTGAAAAACTGTTTTTT
TRBJ2-1 | . | . | TRBV28 | CASSFQANEQFF | TGTGCCAGCAGTTTCCAGGCCAATGAGCAGTTCTTC
TRBJ2-2 | . | . | TRBV29-1 | CSGVSLATGELFF | TGCAGCGGGGTGAGCCTTGCTACCGGGGAGCTGTTTTTT
TRBJ2-3 | . | . | TRBV27 | CASSAGRNTDTQYF | TGTGCCAGCAGCGCAGGGCGAAACACAGATACGCAGTATTTT
TRBJ1-1 | TRBD1 | . | TRBV19 | CASTSDRVAEAFF | TGTGCCAGTACCTCAGACAGGGTCGCTGAAGCTTTCTTT
TRBJ1-2 | . | few | TRBV18 | CASSPMAEGGYTF | TGTGCCAGCTCACCAATGGCGGAAGGCGGCTACACCTTC
TRBJ2-2 | . | . | TRBV12-3/TRBV12-4 | CASNQYGLKQGRAGELFF | TGTGCCAGCAACCAATATGGTCTGAAGCAGGGAAGGGCCGGGGAGCTGTTTTTT
TRBJ2-5 | . | . | TRBV7-2 | CASSLATGAETQYF | TGTGCCAGCAGCTTAGCCACGGGGGCAGAGACCCAGTACTTC
TRBJ1-2 | TRBD1 | few | TRBV6-5 | CASSYDARDSHYGYTF | TGTGCCAGCAGTTACGACGCCCGGGACAGTCACTATGGCTACACCTTC
TRBJ2-1 | TRBD2 | few | TRBV5-1 | CASSLGGGAQPYNEQFF | TGCGCCAGCAGCTTAGGCGGGGGGGCCCAGCCCTACAATGAGCAGTTCTTC